This T cell receptor (beta chain) was recovered during a study of T cell repertoires in cytomegalovirus infection. J was trimmed by 4 bases and V by 2 bases; bases with no gene match: 5. The CDR3 loop spans 15 amino acids. The germline V gene has CDR1 SGHTA and CDR2 FQGNSA. TCRdb ran MiXCR on the reads and lists one entry per CDR3 protein. Here the sample spans 150,000 or so distinct CDR3 sequences, more than 30% being singletons. Turning to this clonotype: The antigen remains undetermined.

Specimen: CD8+ T cells from cultured PBMCs, collected from culture after CMV antigen stimulation. This sequence joins TRBV7-2 and TRBJ2-5; 9 nucleotides match TRBD2. The TCR sequence derives from a human donor in good health (CMV status not recorded). Some clones in this sample may be carry-over from other donors' samples. CDR3 region: CASSLWAGGPETQYF. The CDR3 DNA reads as TGTGCCAGCAGCTTATGGGCGGGGGGGCCAGAGACCCAGTACTTC.